Below, one T cell receptor (beta chain) is given with its context. Its antigen is not identified. Data came from immunoSEQ multiplex PCR; TCRdb stores just in-frame clones and leaves some out. This sample carries more than 20,000 clones, about 90% of them seen once, and the ten largest clones take 29%. This sample is part of a study of T cells in localized non-small cell lung cancer. Trimming stripped 2 bases from V and 0 bases from J, with 19 bases between. CDR3 size: 18 residues. Per the germline V gene, CDR1 is LGHNA and CDR2 is YSLEER. Notes on the study in general: Adjacent lung held a median 57 of the top 100 tumor clones. Highest T cell clonality was seen in uninvolved adjacent lung, surpassing that measured in tumor. Multi-region tumor sequencing was not done, so intratumor heterogeneity could not be excluded.

Sequenced here: peripheral blood, sampled before any cancer treatment. The TCR comes from a male donor older than 55 with stage I squamous cell lung carcinoma. The chain uses TRBV4-3 and TRBJ2-5; weak D call: TRBD2 (5 bases). The CDR3 loop is CASSQHTAGSSNQETQYF. The CDR3, as DNA: TGCGCCAGCAGCCAACACACGGCCGGGTCTAGCAACCAAGAGACCCAGTACTTC.